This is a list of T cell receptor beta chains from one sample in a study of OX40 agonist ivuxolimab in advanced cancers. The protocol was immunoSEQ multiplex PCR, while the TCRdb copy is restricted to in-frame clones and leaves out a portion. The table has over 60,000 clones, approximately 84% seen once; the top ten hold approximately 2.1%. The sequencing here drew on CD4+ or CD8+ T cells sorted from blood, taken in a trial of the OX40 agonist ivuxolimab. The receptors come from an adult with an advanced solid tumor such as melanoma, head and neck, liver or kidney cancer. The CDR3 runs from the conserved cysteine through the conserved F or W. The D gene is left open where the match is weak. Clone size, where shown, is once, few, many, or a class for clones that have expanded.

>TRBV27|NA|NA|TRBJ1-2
CASSSGARVYGYTF
TGTGCCAGCAGTTCAGGGGCACGGGTCTATGGCTACACCTTC
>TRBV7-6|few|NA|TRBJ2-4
CASSLGELNIQYF
TGTGCCAGCAGCTTAGGGGAGTTGAACATTCAGTACTTC
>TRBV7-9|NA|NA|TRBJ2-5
CASSSVGETQYF
TGTGCCAGCAGCTCGGTAGGAGAGACCCAGTACTTC
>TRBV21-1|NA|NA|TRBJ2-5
CGRGQETQYF
TGTGGCAGGGGGCAGGAGACCCAGTACTTC
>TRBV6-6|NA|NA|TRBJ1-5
CASSPNRVQPQHF
TGTGCCAGCAGTCCCAACAGGGTCCAGCCCCAGCATTTT
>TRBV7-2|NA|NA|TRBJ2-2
CASSLETRGVGELFF
TGTGCCAGCAGCTTAGAAACCAGGGGGGTCGGGGAGCTGTTTTTT
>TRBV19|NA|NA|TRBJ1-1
CASSMGRGLNTEAFF
TGTGCCAGTAGCATGGGGAGGGGGTTGAACACTGAAGCTTTCTTT
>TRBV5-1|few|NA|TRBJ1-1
CASSLRGQGTEAFF
TGCGCCAGCAGCTTGCGGGGGCAGGGGACTGAAGCTTTCTTT
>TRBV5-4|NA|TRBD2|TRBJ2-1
CASSSGRNSGSDEQFF
TGTGCCAGCAGCTCGGGGAGGAATAGCGGGAGTGATGAGCAGTTCTTC
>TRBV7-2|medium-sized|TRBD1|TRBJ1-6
CASSSTGYGSSPLHF
TGTGCCAGCAGCTCGACAGGGTATGGGAGTTCACCCCTCCACTTT
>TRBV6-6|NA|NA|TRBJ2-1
CASSTYYNEQFF
TGTGCCAGCAGTACGTATTACAATGAGCAGTTCTTC
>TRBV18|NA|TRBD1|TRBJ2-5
CASSPPGNRGRETQYF
TGTGCCAGCTCACCACCTGGAAACAGGGGGAGGGAGACCCAGTACTTC
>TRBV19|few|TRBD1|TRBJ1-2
CASSHGQGRPIRGYTF
TGTGCCAGTAGCCATGGACAGGGACGTCCTATTCGTGGCTACACCTTC
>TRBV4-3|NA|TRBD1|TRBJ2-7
CASSYGQGVREQYF
TGCGCCAGCAGCTACGGACAGGGGGTGAGGGAGCAGTACTTC
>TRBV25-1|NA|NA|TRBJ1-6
CASSENSPLHF
TGTGCCAGCAGTGAAAATTCACCCCTCCACTTT
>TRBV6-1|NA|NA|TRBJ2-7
CASSVTQGPYEQYF
TGTGCCAGCAGTGTTACCCAGGGCCCCTACGAGCAGTACTTC
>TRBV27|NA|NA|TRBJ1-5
CASSLAQGTNQPQHF
TGTGCCAGCAGTTTGGCGCAGGGTACCAATCAGCCCCAGCATTTT
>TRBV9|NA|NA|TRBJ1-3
CASSPSGIGNTIYF
TGTGCCAGCAGCCCCTCGGGGATTGGAAACACCATATATTTT
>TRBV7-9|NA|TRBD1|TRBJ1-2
CASSTGQGSGYTF
TGTGCCAGCAGTACGGGACAGGGAAGCGGCTACACCTTC
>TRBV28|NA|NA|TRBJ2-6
CASIGGGTGANVLTF
TGTGCCAGCATCGGAGGGGGCACTGGGGCCAACGTCCTGACTTTC
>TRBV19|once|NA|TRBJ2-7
CASSDRYYEQYF
TGTGCCAGTAGTGATCGTTACTACGAGCAGTACTTC
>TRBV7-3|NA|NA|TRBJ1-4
CASSLSAGSNEKLFF
TGTGCCAGCAGCTTAAGTGCAGGGAGTAATGAAAAACTGTTTTTT
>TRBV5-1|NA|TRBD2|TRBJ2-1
CASSGGLAGLNEQFF
TGCGCCAGCAGCGGGGGACTAGCGGGTCTCAATGAGCAGTTCTTC
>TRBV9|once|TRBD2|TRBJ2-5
CASSTVAGGPGETQYF
TGTGCCAGCAGCACCGTAGCGGGGGGGCCGGGCGAGACCCAGTACTTC
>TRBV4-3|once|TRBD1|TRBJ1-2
CASSTAGQPNYGYTF
TGCGCCAGCAGCACCGCGGGACAGCCTAACTATGGCTACACCTTC
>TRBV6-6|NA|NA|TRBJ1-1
CASTPGDLRAEAFF
TGTGCCAGCACTCCCGGGGACCTTCGGGCTGAAGCTTTCTTT
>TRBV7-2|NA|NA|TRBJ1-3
CASSFGPSFSGNTIYF
TGTGCCAGCAGCTTTGGCCCGTCATTCTCTGGAAACACCATATATTTT
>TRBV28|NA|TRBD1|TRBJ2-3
CASTPMGQYEDTQYF
TGTGCCAGCACTCCGATGGGACAGTACGAAGATACGCAGTATTTT
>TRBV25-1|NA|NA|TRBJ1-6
CASSAPSGGSYNSPLHF
TGTGCCAGCAGTGCCCCCTCCGGGGGTTCCTATAATTCACCCCTCCACTTT
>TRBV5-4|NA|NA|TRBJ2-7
CASSLGPGGQGGNEQYF
TGTGCCAGCAGCTTGGGCCCCGGCGGGCAGGGGGGCAACGAGCAGTACTTC
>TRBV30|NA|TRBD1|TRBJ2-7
CAWSMRGQFSYEQYF
TGTGCCTGGAGTATGAGGGGACAGTTCTCCTACGAGCAGTACTTC
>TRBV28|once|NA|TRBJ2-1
CASSSIMVNEQFF
TGTGCCAGCAGTTCCATCATGGTGAATGAGCAGTTCTTC
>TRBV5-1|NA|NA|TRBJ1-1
CASSKREGNTEAFF
TGCGCCAGCAGCAAGAGGGAGGGGAACACTGAAGCTTTCTTT
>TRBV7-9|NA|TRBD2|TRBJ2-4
CASSRGTSGNIQYF
TGTGCCAGCAGCAGAGGGACTAGCGGAAACATTCAGTACTTC
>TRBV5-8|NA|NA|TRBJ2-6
CASSLNIPGANVLTF
TGTGCCAGCAGCTTGAATATACCCGGGGCCAACGTCCTGACTTTC
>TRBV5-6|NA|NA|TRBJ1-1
CASSLATGGGTEAFF
TGTGCCAGCAGCTTGGCGACAGGCGGGGGTACTGAAGCTTTCTTT
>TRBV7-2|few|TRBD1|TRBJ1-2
CASSVDRGLITNYGYTF
TGTGCCAGCAGCGTAGACAGGGGCCTAATTACTAACTATGGCTACACCTTC
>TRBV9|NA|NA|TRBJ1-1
CASSSQQREVAFF
TGTGCCAGCAGCTCTCAACAGAGGGAGGTAGCTTTCTTT
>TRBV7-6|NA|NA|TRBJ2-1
CASSLIRGADNEQFF
TGTGCCAGCAGCCTGATCAGGGGCGCGGACAATGAGCAGTTCTTC